The clone carrying this T cell receptor (beta chain) occurred a few times. Its antigen is not known. This specimen comes from a study of cytomegalovirus exposure and HLA in healthy donors. Points from the study as a whole: The study put about 180 TCR beta chains on its list as cytomegalovirus-associated.

Profiling relied on immunoSEQ multiplex PCR, and the TCRdb table lists in-frame clones only, not all of them. Here the sample spans approximately 170,000 clones, 80% to 85% being singletons. The V and J ends lost 4 bases and 2 bases respectively, with 11 bases between them. The germline CDR1 and CDR2 sequences are LNHDA and SQIVND (reference sequence). This CDR3 contains 15 residues. The rearrangement joins TRBV19 to TRBJ2-2; weak D call: TRBD1 (6 bases). Material for sequencing was PBMCs. The receptor comes from a man aged 25 to 45 in good health and CMV-seropositive. This CDR3 is CASSTYRDNTGELFF. The DNA for the CDR3 is TGTGCCAGTAGTACCTACAGGGATAACACCGGGGAGCTGTTTTTT.